A single sample gave rise to the 10 T cell receptor beta chains below, sequenced in a study of T-cell memory formation after mild COVID-19. TCRdb fed the 5' RACE reads into MiXCR, producing one record per CDR3 protein. The sample gives 470,000 or so distinct CDR3 sequences, approximately 18% of which show up once; 20% to 25% is in the top ten. The sample comprised PBMCs or a T cell subset sorted from them (not recorded which). These receptors all come from a man between 18 and 35 years old who had mild COVID-19 (a few samples of this study predate the infection). Cell type and time point are not known.

This chain uses TRBV11-2 with TRBJ2-2, with 10 bases fitting TRBD1. J was trimmed by 0 bases and V by 3 bases; bases with no gene match: 13. The CDR3 is 20 residues long. Per the germline V gene, CDR1 is SGHAT and CDR2 is FQNNGV. In DNA form, the CDR3 reads TGTGCCAGCAGCTTGCCAATCCCGGGACAGGGGAGAGCGAACACCGGGGAGCTGTTTTTT. Translated, it gives CASSLPIPGQGRANTGELFF.

Only a few counts were recorded for this clonotype. The chain carries TRBV3-1 and TRBJ2-1; D remains unclear. V lost 0 bases, J lost 6 bases, and 6 bases lay in between. Germline V gene lookup returns CDR1 LGHDT and CDR2 YNNKEL (reference sequence). The CDR3 contains 13 residues. CDR3 nucleotide sequence: TGTGCCAGCAGCCAAGAACGAATCAATGAGCAGTTCTTC. It specifies CASSQERINEQFF.

This clonotype was detected a few times. CDR3 region: CAWSVRLAGSETQYF. The CDR3 bases are TGTGCCTGGAGTGTACGACTAGCGGGGTCGGAGACCCAGTACTTC. The chain carries TRBV30 and TRBJ2-5; 11 bases map to TRBD2. This CDR3 contains 15 residues. The germline V gene encodes CDR1 GTSNPN and CDR2 SVGIG (reference sequence). Losses at the gene ends were 0 bases for V and 5 bases for J; bases not matched to a gene: 5.

The chain combines TRBV12-5 with TRBJ2-7, with TRBD1 as a possible D gene (5 bases). The CDR3 contains 12 residues. From germline, CDR1 is LGHNT and CDR2 FRNRAP. The V end was cut by 1 base, the J end by 4 bases, with 5 bases between. CDR3 in DNA: TGTGCTAGTGGTTTGGGGACATACGAGCAGTACTTC. The encoded protein is CASGLGTYEQYF.

This clonotype was seen only a few times. V and J are TRBV6-5 and TRBJ1-4; 11 positions match TRBD1. Germline CDR1 reads MNHEY; CDR2 reads SVGAGI. CDR3 length: 15 residues. V lost 2 bases to trimming and J lost 7 bases; unmatched junction nucleotides: 3. The CDR3 coding sequence is TGTGCCAGCAGTTACAGGACAGGGGGCCTTGAAAAACTGTTTTTT. Its protein product is CASSYRTGGLEKLFF.

The chain couples TRBV19 to TRBJ1-5; the D is unclear. CDR3 size: 14 residues. The germline V gene encodes CDR1 LNHDA and CDR2 SQIVND (reference sequence). V was shortened by 3 bases and J by 8 bases, with 14 bases between the two germline ends. The CDR3 loop reads CASSIGPGGEPQHF. DNA for the CDR3: TGTGCCAGTAGTATTGGGCCAGGCGGGGAGCCCCAGCATTTT. Full variable domain (remainder filled in from reference TRBV19 and TRBJ1-5): DGGITQSPKYLFRKEGQNVTLSCEQNLNHDAMYWYRQDPGQGLRLIYYSQIVNDFQKGDIAEGYSVSREKKESFPLTVTSAQKNPTAFYLCASSIGPGGEPQHFGDGTRLSIL.

The chain joins TRBV9 to TRBJ1-5; 8 nucleotides match TRBD1. From germline, CDR1 is SGDLS and CDR2 YYNGEE. Trimming removed 4 bases from V and 6 bases from J; junction bases left unmatched: 9. CDR3 size: 15 residues. The CDR3 bases are TGTGCCAGCAGCCCTGGATCTGACAGGGGTCAGCCCCAGCATTTT. Amino acids: CASSPGSDRGQPQHF. Full variable domain (outside the CDR3, taken from reference TRBV9 and TRBJ1-5): DSGVTQTPKHLITATGQRVTLRCSPRSGDLSVYWYQQSLDQGLQFLIQYYNGEERAKGNILERFSAQQFPDLHSELNLSSLELGDSALYFCASSPGSDRGQPQHFGDGTRLSIL.

V gene TRBV3-1 combines with J gene TRBJ2-3; D is unresolved. The germline V gene encodes CDR1 LGHDT and CDR2 YNNKEL (reference sequence). The CDR3 has 13 amino acids. Trimming left V 3 bases short and J 2 bases short, with 6 bases between. The CDR3, as DNA: TGTGCCAGCAGCCAGGTGAACACAGATACGCAGTATTTT. It yields the protein CASSQVNTDTQYF.

The J gene is TRBJ2-2, the V gene TRBV15, with 7 bases aligning to TRBD1. Germline assignment: CDR1 LNHNV and CDR2 YYDKDF (reference sequence). Germline trimming cut 4 bases from V and 7 bases from J; bases unmatched to any gene: 12. This CDR3 contains 16 residues. CDR3 in DNA: TGTGCCACCAGCAAGGAGACAGGGACCGTCTTCGGGGAGCTGTTTTTT. Its protein product is CATSKETGTVFGELFF. Variable domain in full (rest from reference TRBV15 and TRBJ2-2): DAMVIQNPRYQVTQFGKPVTLSCSQTLNHNVMYWYQQKSSQAPKLLFHYYDKDFNNEADTPDNFQSRRPNTSFCFLDIRSPGLGDTAMYLCATSKETGTVFGELFFGEGSRLTVL.

The chain combines TRBV6-5 with TRBJ2-3, with 10 bases that match TRBD2. Trimming took 4 bases from V and 1 from J; bases not matched to a gene: 8. Germline values: CDR1 MNHEY, CDR2 SVGAGI. This CDR3 region has 17 residues. CDR3 DNA: TGTGCCAGCAGTTTAGCGGGGGGCGCGAGAGGCACAGATACGCAGTATTTT. This translates into CASSLAGGARGTDTQYF.